The 24 T cell receptor beta chains below come from one sample, sequenced in a study of T cell responses to AZD1222 COVID-19 vaccine. The protocol was immunoSEQ multiplex PCR, while the TCRdb copy is restricted to in-frame clones and leaves out a portion. The sample has 80,000 or so clones, 92% seen once. The sequenced sample was peripheral blood, obtained 28 days after the second AZD1222 dose. Receptors originate from an adult who received the AZD1222 COVID-19 vaccine.

The V gene is TRBV28, the J gene TRBJ1-1, with D possibly being TRBD1 (5 bases). The CDR3 is 16 amino acids. V gave up 6 bases and J gave up 4 bases, with 21 bases separating them. Germline V CDR1 and CDR2: MDHEN, SYDVKM. CDR3 coding DNA: TGTGCCAGCAGCACCTTGACCCCGGGGGGTAGCACTGAAGCTTTCTTT. Its translation is CASSTLTPGGSTEAFF.

The gene calls are TRBV30 and TRBJ1-6; the D is unclear. Trimming removed 3 bases at V and 7 bases at J, with 10 bases between. The CDR3 spans 13 residues. Looked up from germline, CDR1 is GTSNPN and CDR2 is SVGIG (reference sequence). CDR3 sequence reads: CAWSPGGNSPLHF. Written as DNA, the CDR3 is TGTGCCTGGAGCCCCGGTGGGAATTCACCCCTCCACTTT.

The V gene is TRBV9, the J gene TRBJ2-1, with 8 bases lining up with TRBD2. With 5 bases clipped from V and 8 bases from J, the junction kept 9 bases outside the gene matches. CDR1 and CDR2 (germline): SGDLS, YYNGEE. The length of the CDR3 is 14 residues. The CDR3 is CASRGLGEWDEQFF. The CDR3 DNA sequence: TGTGCCAGCAGGGGACTAGGTGAGTGGGATGAGCAGTTCTTC.

This clone was counted a single time. V is TRBV20-1 and J is TRBJ1-2; D not resolved. Trimming cost V 6 bases and J 14 bases, with 16 bases left between them. Germline lookup yields CDR1 DFQATT and CDR2 SNEGSKA (reference sequence). The CDR3 length is 10 residues. CDR3 amino acids: CSAAPGSRTF. The CDR3 DNA reads TGCAGTGCCGCCCCGGGCAGCCGGACCTTC.

V is TRBV3-1 (or the pseudogene TRBV3-2) and J is TRBJ2-1, with a possible D match to TRBD2 (6 bases). V gave up 1 base and J gave up 8 bases, with 15 bases separating them. CDR3 size: 15 residues. Germline values: CDR1 LGHDT, CDR2 YNNKEL (reference sequence). CDR3 protein: CASSQGGLPRDEQFF. The CDR3 coding sequence is TGTGCCAGCAGCCAAGGGGGACTCCCTCGGGATGAGCAGTTCTTC.

The chain joins TRBV6-5 to TRBJ1-1; D is unresolved. This CDR3 is 14 amino acids long. Germline V gene data show CDR1 as MNHEY and CDR2 as SVGAGI. The ends were cut back, 3 bases at V and 4 bases at J, with 12 bases in the middle. This chain's CDR3 is CASSYSALSTEAFF. CDR3 nucleotide sequence: TGTGCCAGCAGTTATAGCGCGCTCAGCACTGAAGCTTTCTTT.

The CDR3 loop reads CAWAQGRTEAFF. Here the CDR3 DNA reads TGTGCCTGGGCACAGGGTCGGACTGAAGCTTTCTTT. This rearrangement joins TRBV30 to TRBJ1-1; weak D call: TRBD1 (6 bases). CDR3 length: 12 residues. The V and J ends lost 5 bases and 5 bases respectively, with 12 bases between them. Germline V lookup: CDR1 GTSNPN, CDR2 SVGIG (reference sequence).

The chain recombines TRBV19 with TRBJ1-6; the match to TRBD1 covers 10 bases. CDR1 and CDR2 (germline): LNHDA, SQIVND (reference sequence). This CDR3 has 15 amino acids. V lost 5 bases, J lost 10 bases, and 8 bases stayed unmatched. CDR3 coding DNA: TGTGCCAGTAGTCCGGGACAGGGGTCGAACTCACCCCTCCACTTT. This gives the protein CASSPGQGSNSPLHF.

The V call is TRBV5-1, the J call TRBJ1-1; no clear D. Trimming took 3 bases from V and 0 from J, leaving 9 bases between them. CDR1 is SGHRS, CDR2 YFSETQ, per germline. The CDR3 is 14 amino acids. As DNA, the CDR3 is TGCGCCAGCAGCTCCCATTCATTGAACACTGAAGCTTTCTTT. As protein: CASSSHSLNTEAFF.

V and J are TRBV28 and TRBJ2-1, with D possibly matching TRBD2 (5 bases). Looked up from germline, CDR1 is MDHEN and CDR2 is SYDVKM. Deletions cut 7 bases from V and 4 bases from J, with 14 bases between. The CDR3 loop spans 14 amino acids. CDR3 sequence: CASIAEAAYNEQFF. Here the CDR3 DNA reads TGTGCCAGCATTGCGGAGGCTGCTTACAATGAGCAGTTCTTC.

The chain has TRBV24-1 and TRBJ1-2, with TRBD1 matching 10 bases. Germline V gene lookup returns CDR1 KGHDR and CDR2 SFDVKD. Trimming removed 6 bases from V and 8 bases from J; junction bases left unmatched: 8. The CDR3 is 14 residues long. Here the CDR3 reads CATSPGTGESGYTF. CDR3 DNA: TGTGCCACCAGTCCCGGGACAGGGGAGTCCGGCTACACCTTC.

The chain links TRBV7-7 to TRBJ1-6; possible D gene TRBD1, 5 bases. V lost 0 bases to trimming and J lost 5 bases, with 14 bases between them. The CDR3 extends over 17 amino acids. Looked up from germline, CDR1 is SSHAT and CDR2 is FNYEAQ (reference sequence). The DNA of the CDR3 is TGTGCCAGCAGCTTAGCGCGAAGGGGTATCGATAATTCACCCCTCCACTTT. It encodes CASSLARRGIDNSPLHF. The full variable domain, its missing parts supplied by reference TRBV7-7 and TRBJ1-6, is GAGVSQSPRYKVTKRGQDVTLRCDPISSHATLYWYQQALGQGPEFLTYFNYEAQPDKSGLPSDRFSAERPEGSISTLTIQRTEQRDSAMYRCASSLARRGIDNSPLHFGNGTRLTVT.

Only a few counts were recorded for this clone. The chain's CDR3 is CASSKDRDSPLHF. In DNA, the CDR3 is TGTGCCAGTAGTAAGGACCGGGATTCACCCCTCCACTTT. V usage is TRBV19 and J usage is TRBJ1-6; D not certain. This CDR3 contains 13 residues. V gave up 4 bases and J gave up 8 bases, with 9 bases separating them. The germline V gene has CDR1 LNHDA and CDR2 SQIVND (reference sequence).

The chain is built from TRBV5-1 and TRBJ2-2; unclear D gene. Germline V gene data show CDR1 as SGHRS and CDR2 as YFSETQ. Trimming left V 4 bases short and J 6 bases short, with 16 bases between. CDR3 size: 15 residues. CDR3 sequence reads: CASSPTVLEAGELFF. DNA of the CDR3: TGCGCCAGCAGCCCTACTGTCCTCGAAGCCGGGGAGCTGTTTTTT. The whole variable domain, filled in from reference TRBV5-1 and TRBJ2-2, reads KAGVTQTPRYLIKTRGQQVTLSCSPISGHRSVSWYQQTPGQGLQFLFEYFSETQRNKGNFPGRFSGRQFSNSRSEMNVSTLELGDSALYLCASSPTVLEAGELFFGEGSRLTVL.

This sequence joins TRBV27 and TRBJ2-3; weak D call: TRBD2 (6 bases). Deletions cut 6 bases from V and 0 bases from J, with 13 bases between. Germline CDR1 reads MNHEY; CDR2 reads SMNVEV (reference sequence). The CDR3 covers 15 residues. The CDR3 sequence: CASRLSGSSTDTQYF. CDR3 sequence (DNA): TGTGCCAGCAGACTTAGCGGTTCTAGCACAGATACGCAGTATTTT.

This chain connects TRBV7-8 to TRBJ1-2; D ambiguous. The length of the CDR3 is 14 residues. Germline V lookup: CDR1 SGHVS, CDR2 FQNEAQ. Trimming took 2 bases from V and 2 from J, leaving 9 bases between them. CDR3 in DNA: TGTGCCAGCAGCTTATCAATGGTGAACTATGGCTACACCTTC. It is translated as CASSLSMVNYGYTF.

In its sample, this clone was seen once. The chain links TRBV7-3 to TRBJ1-1, with TRBD1 as a possible D gene (5 bases). Germline V gives CDR1 SGHTA, CDR2 FQGTGA. With 4 bases removed from V and 4 bases from J, the gap between germline ends came to 10 bases. There are 13 residues in the CDR3. This chain's CDR3 is CASSWSGSTEAFF. The CDR3 nucleotides read TGTGCCAGCAGCTGGTCAGGGTCCACTGAAGCTTTCTTT.

V is TRBV7-2 and J is TRBJ1-1, with D uncertain. There are 15 residues in the CDR3. Trimming removed 1 base from V and 1 base from J, with 10 bases in between. In germline, CDR1 is SGHTA, CDR2 FQGNSA. Written as DNA, the CDR3 is TGTGCCAGCAGCTTAGGTCGACACCAGAACACTGAAGCTTTCTTT. Encoded protein: CASSLGRHQNTEAFF.

The genes are TRBV6-2 or TRBV6-3 and TRBJ1-5, with 7 bases identical to TRBD1. This CDR3 has 16 amino acids. Per germline, CDR1 MNHEY and CDR2 SVGEGT. V lost 5 bases and J lost 6; bases outside the gene matches: 13. The CDR3 nucleotides are TGTGCCAGCAGTGCCCGGACAGGTATCCTTGGTCAGCCCCAGCATTTT. Translated, it gives CASSARTGILGQPQHF.

V is TRBV7-8 and J is TRBJ1-1, with D perhaps TRBD1 (5 bases). CDR3 length: 15 residues. Germline V gene data show CDR1 as SGHVS and CDR2 as FQNEAQ. Trimming took off 6 bases at V and 3 bases at J, with 17 bases between the two ends. Written as DNA, the CDR3 is TGTGCCAGCAGATTTACCGGGACCTTGGACACTGAAGCTTTCTTT. This translates into CASRFTGTLDTEAFF.

This chain connects TRBV5-1 to TRBJ2-7, with 13 nucleotides matching TRBD2. This CDR3 is 15 amino acids long. Looked up from germline, CDR1 is SGHRS and CDR2 is YFSETQ. V was clipped by 6 bases and J by 7 bases; unmatched bases: 10. Here the CDR3 reads CASMIGLAGVEEQYF. The CDR3 region has the DNA TGCGCCAGCATGATTGGACTAGCGGGAGTGGAGGAGCAGTACTTC.

The rearrangement links TRBV4-2 to TRBJ2-7, with 8 bases that match TRBD2. The trim removed 3 bases at V and 5 bases at J, leaving 12 bases unmatched. From germline, CDR1 is LGHNA and CDR2 YNFKEQ. The CDR3 runs 16 residues. CDR3 in amino acids: CASSQQFLTSVHEQYF. As DNA, the CDR3 is TGTGCCAGCAGCCAGCAATTTCTGACTAGCGTCCACGAGCAGTACTTC.

This chain joins TRBV4-1 and TRBJ2-3; 8 nucleotides match TRBD2. Germline V CDR1 and CDR2: MGHRA, YSYEKL. This CDR3 spans 15 amino acids. The trim removed 6 bases at V and 0 bases at J, leaving 5 bases unmatched. CDR3 protein: CASRTGGMSTDTQYF. In nucleotides, the CDR3 is TGCGCCAGCAGAACGGGGGGGATGAGCACAGATACGCAGTATTTT.

The CDR3 sequence: CASSLNGPYGYTF. CDR3 sequence (DNA): TGTGCCAGCAGTTTAAATGGCCCCTATGGCTACACCTTC. The chain has TRBV27 and TRBJ1-2, with D unresolved. V was trimmed by 2 bases and J by 4 bases, leaving 8 bases between them. Germline loops: CDR1 MNHEY, CDR2 SMNVEV (reference sequence). The CDR3 is made up of 13 amino acids.